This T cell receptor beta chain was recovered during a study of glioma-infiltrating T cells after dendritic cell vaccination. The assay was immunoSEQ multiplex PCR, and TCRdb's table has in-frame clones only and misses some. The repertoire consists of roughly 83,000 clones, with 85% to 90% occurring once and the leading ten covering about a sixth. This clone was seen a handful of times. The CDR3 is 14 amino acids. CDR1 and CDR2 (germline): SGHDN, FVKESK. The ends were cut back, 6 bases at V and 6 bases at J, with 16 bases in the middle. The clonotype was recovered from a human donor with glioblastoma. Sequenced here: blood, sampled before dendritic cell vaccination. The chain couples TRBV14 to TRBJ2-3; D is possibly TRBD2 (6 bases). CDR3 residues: CASSLGGAGDTQYF. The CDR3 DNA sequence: TGTGCCAGCAGTCTAGGAGGGGCTGGGGATACGCAGTATTTT.